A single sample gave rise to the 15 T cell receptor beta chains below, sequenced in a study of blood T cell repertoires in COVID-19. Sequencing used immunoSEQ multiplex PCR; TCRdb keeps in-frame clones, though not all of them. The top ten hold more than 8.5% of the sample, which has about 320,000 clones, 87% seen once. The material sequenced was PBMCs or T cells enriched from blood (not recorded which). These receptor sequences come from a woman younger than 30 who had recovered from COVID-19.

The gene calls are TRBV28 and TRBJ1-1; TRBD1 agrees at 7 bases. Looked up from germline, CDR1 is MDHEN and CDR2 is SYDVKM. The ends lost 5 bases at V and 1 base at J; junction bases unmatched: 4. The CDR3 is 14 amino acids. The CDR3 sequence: CASSPGQANTEAFF. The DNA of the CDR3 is TGTGCCAGCAGTCCCGGACAGGCGAACACTGAAGCTTTCTTT.

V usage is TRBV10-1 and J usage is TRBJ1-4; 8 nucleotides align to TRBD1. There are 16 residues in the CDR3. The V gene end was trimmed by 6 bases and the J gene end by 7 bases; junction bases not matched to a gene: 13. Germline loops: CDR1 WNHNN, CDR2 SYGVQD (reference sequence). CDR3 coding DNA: TGCGCCAGCAGCCACCTAGGGCAGGGGGCGTGTGAAAAACTGTTTTTT. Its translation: CASSHLGQGACEKLFF.

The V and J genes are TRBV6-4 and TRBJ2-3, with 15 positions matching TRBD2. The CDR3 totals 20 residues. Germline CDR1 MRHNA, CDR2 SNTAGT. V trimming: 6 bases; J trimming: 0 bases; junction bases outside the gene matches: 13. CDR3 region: CASRNPGLAGGGPSTDTQYF. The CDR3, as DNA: TGTGCCAGCAGAAACCCCGGACTAGCGGGGGGGGGACCTAGCACAGATACGCAGTATTTT.

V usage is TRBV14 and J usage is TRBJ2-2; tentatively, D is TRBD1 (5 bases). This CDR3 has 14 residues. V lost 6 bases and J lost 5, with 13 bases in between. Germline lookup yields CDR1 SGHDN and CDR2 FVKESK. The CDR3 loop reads CASRDQGRTGELFF. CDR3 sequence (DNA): TGTGCCAGCAGGGATCAGGGTCGGACCGGGGAGCTGTTTTTT.

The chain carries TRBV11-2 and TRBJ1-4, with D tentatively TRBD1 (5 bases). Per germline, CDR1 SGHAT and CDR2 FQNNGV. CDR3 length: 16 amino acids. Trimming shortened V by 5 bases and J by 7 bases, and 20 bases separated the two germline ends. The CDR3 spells CASSPPTAGPFEKLFF. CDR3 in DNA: TGTGCCAGCAGCCCACCCACCGCAGGGCCCTTTGAAAAACTGTTTTTT.

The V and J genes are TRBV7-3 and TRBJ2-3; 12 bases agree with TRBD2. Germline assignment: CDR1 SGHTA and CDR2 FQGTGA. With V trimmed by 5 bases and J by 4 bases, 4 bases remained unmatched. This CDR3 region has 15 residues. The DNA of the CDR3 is TGTGCCAGCAGCCCTAGCGGGGGGGACCCAGATACGCAGTATTTT. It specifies CASSPSGGDPDTQYF.

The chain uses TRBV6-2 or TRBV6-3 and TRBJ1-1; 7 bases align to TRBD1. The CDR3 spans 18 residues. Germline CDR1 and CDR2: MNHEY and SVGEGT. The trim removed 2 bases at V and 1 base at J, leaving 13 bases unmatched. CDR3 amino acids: CASSYPRQADRSNTEAFF. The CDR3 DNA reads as TGTGCCAGCAGTTACCCGCGTCAGGCGGACAGGTCGAACACTGAAGCTTTCTTT.

For the CDR3, the DNA is TGTGCCAGCAGTTCGACAGGGGGAGTTCAACCCCTCCACTTT. Translation: CASSSTGGVQPLHF. The chain combines TRBV6-5 with TRBJ1-6, with TRBD1 matching over 9 bases. Germline CDR1 is MNHEY and CDR2 is SVGAGI. Unmatched junction bases numbered 7, after V lost 4 bases and J lost 12 bases. The CDR3 totals 14 residues.

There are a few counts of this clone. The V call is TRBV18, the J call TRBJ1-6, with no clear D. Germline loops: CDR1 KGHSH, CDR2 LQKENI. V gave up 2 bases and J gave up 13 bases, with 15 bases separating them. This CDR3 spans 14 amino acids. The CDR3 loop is CASSPFRFGIPLHF. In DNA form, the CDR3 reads TGTGCCAGCTCACCATTTAGGTTCGGGATCCCCCTCCACTTT.

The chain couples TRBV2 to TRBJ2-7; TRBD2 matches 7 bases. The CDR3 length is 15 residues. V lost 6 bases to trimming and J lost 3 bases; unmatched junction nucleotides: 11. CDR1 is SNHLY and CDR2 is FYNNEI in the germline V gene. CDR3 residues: CASRTRTRIGYEQYF. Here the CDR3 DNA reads TGTGCCAGCAGGACCAGGACTAGGATCGGCTACGAGCAGTACTTC.

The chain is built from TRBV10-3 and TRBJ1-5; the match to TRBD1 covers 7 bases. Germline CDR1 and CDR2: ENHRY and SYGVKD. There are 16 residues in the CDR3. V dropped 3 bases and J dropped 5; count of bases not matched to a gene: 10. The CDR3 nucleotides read TGTGCCATCAGTGACCCCCGGGGGCAGGGGGATCAGCCCCAGCATTTT. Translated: CAISDPRGQGDQPQHF.

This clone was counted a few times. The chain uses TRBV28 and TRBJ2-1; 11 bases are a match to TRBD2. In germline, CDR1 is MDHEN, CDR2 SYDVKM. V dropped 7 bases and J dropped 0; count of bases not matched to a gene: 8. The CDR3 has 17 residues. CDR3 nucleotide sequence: TGTGCCAGCATCACCGGGACTAGCGGCAGCTCCTACAATGAGCAGTTCTTC. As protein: CASITGTSGSSYNEQFF. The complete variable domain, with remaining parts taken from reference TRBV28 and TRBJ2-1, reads DVKVTQSSRYLVKRTGEKVFLECVQDMDHENMFWYRQDPGLGLRLIYFSYDVKMKEKGDIPEGYSVSREKKERFSLILESASTNQTSMYLCASITGTSGSSYNEQFFGPGTRLTVL.

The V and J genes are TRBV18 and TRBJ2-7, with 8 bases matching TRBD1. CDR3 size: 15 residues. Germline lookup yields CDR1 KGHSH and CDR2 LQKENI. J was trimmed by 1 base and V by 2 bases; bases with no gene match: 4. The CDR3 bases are TGTGCCAGCTCACCAGTGAGACAGGGGTCCTACGAGCAGTACTTC. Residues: CASSPVRQGSYEQYF. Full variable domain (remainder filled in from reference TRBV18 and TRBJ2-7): NAGVMQNPRHLVRRRGQEARLRCSPMKGHSHVYWYRQLPEEGLKFMVYLQKENIIDESGMPKERFSAEFPKEGPSILRIQQVVRGDSAAYFCASSPVRQGSYEQYFGPGTRLTVT.

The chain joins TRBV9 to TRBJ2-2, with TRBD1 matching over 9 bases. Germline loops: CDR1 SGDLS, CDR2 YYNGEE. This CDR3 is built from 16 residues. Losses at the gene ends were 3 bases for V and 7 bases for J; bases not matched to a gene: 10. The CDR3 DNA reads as TGTGCCAGCAGCGAGACCCGGACAGGGGCTCACGGGGAGCTGTTTTTT. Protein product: CASSETRTGAHGELFF.

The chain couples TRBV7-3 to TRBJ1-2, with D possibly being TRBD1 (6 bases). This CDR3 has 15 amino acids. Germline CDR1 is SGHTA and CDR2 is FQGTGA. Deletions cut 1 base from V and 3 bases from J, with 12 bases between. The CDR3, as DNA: TGTGCCAGCAGCTTAAGCTCGGACAGCCACTATGGCTACACCTTC. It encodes CASSLSSDSHYGYTF.